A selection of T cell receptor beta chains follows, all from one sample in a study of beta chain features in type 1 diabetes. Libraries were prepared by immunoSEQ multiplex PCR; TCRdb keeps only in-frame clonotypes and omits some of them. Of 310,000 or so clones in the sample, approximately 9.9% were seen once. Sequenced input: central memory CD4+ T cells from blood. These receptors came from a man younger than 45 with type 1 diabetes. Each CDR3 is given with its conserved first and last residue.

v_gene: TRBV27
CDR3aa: CASSFHFGVGNQPQHF

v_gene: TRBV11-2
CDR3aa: CASSLTGEVYNEQFF

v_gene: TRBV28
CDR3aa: CASSLRTGRPEAFF

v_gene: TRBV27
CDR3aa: CASSRTGSNYGYTF

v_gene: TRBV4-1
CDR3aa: CASSLGLAGITDTQYF

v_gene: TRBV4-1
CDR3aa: CASSPSWGGGETQYF

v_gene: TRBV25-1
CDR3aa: CASSESGVGARSPLHF

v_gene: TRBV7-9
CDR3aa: CASSFSVNTEAFF

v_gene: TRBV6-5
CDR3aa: CASSLQQTEAFF

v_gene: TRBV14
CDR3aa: CASSQAGGVEKLFF

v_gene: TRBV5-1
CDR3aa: CASSSLAGVETQYF

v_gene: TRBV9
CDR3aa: CASSSTGIGYTF

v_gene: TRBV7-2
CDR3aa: CASRRTGGNQPQHF

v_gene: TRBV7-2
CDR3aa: CASSHQGSGSTDTQYF

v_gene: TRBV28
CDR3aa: CASRFWSDRGHGYTF

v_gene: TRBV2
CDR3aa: CASSGGRFKNIQYF

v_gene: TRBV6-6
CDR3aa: CASSFDIGNQPQHF

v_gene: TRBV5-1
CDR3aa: CASSSSGTWGSDTQYF

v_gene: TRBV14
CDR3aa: CASSQVAGGAGEQYF

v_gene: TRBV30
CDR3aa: CAWSGDGELYGYTF

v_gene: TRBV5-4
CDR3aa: CASSLRTNRLSNYGYTF

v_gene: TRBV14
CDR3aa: CASSQDSASSPLHF

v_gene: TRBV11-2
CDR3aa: CASSPQGTSGGDEQFF

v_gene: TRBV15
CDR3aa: CATSREYGSADTQYF

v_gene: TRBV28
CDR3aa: CASSLYREQFF

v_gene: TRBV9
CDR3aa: CASSGDGPLHF

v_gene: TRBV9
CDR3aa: CASGRTGRWDEQFF

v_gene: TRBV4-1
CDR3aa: CASSQDRVRVDDTEAFF

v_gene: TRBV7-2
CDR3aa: CASSLVAGYEETQYF

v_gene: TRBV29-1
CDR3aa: CSVHRGNTEAFF

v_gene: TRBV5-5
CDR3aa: CASSFEGGNSPLHF